Below, 26 T cell receptor beta chains from the same sample are listed, as sequenced in a study of beta chain features in type 1 diabetes. Study-wide points: Moderate but significant shortening of TCRB CDR3s was recorded in all four CD4+ subsets from Type 1 diabetes patients.

No cognate antigen is known for these TCRs. Expressed TCRB transcripts were sequenced, since all the RNA that had been isolated was reverse transcribed. Sequencing used immunoSEQ multiplex PCR; TCRdb keeps in-frame clones, though not all of them. Among some 170,000 clones listed, 63% were seen once. Sample: naive CD4+ T cells from blood. Receptor source: a man aged 30 to 39 with type 1 diabetes.

The V gene is TRBV2, the J gene TRBJ2-3, with 12 bases fitting TRBD2. The length of the CDR3 is 18 residues. Trimming cost V 6 bases and J 0 bases; bases outside gene matches: 10. Germline V gives CDR1 SNHLY, CDR2 FYNNEI. Here the CDR3 reads CASRELAGGPGSTDTQYF. CDR3 in DNA: TGTGCCAGCAGAGAGCTAGCGGGGGGGCCTGGGAGCACAGATACGCAGTATTTT.

This chain connects TRBV4-3 to TRBJ2-1; TRBD2 matches 8 bases. The CDR3 loop spans 16 amino acids. With V trimmed by 1 base and J by 7 bases, 9 bases remained unmatched. Germline V gene sequence: CDR1 LGHNA, CDR2 YSLEER. The CDR3 DNA sequence: TGCGCCAGCAGCCAAGCCGGGACTAGTGATGTTAATGAGCAGTTCTTC. Protein product: CASSQAGTSDVNEQFF.

This chain connects TRBV25-1 to TRBJ1-2, with 7 bases identical to TRBD1. Germline CDR1 MGHDK, CDR2 SYGVNS. The CDR3 contains 14 residues. V lost 3 bases, J lost 4 bases, and 5 bases stayed unmatched. CDR3 sequence: CASSDRTGVYGYTF. CDR3 DNA sequence: TGTGCCAGCAGTGATCGGACAGGCGTCTATGGCTACACCTTC.

Concerning this clone: This same CDR3 is encoded by further DNA sequences in the sample. This chain uses TRBV29-1 with TRBJ2-5; D is perhaps TRBD2 (6 bases). Per the germline V gene, CDR1 is SQVTM and CDR2 is ANQGSEA. Between the trimmed V and J ends, which lost 4 bases and 5 bases, there was a span of 11 bases. The CDR3 runs 12 residues. DNA of the CDR3: TGCAGCGTTGCGGGGACTGGGGAGACCCAGTACTTC. Translated, it gives CSVAGTGETQYF.

The genes are TRBV7-9 and TRBJ1-3, with 7 positions matching TRBD1. Unmatched junction bases numbered 1, after V lost 5 bases and J lost 0 bases. The length of the CDR3 is 14 residues. CDR1 is SEHNR, CDR2 FQNEAQ, per germline (reference sequence). The CDR3 DNA reads as TGTGCCAGCAGCCACAGGGGCTCTGGAAACACCATATATTTT. This encodes CASSHRGSGNTIYF. Based on the CDR3 plus reference TRBV7-9 and TRBJ1-3, the full variable domain is DTGVSQNPRHKITKRGQNVTFRCDPISEHNRLYWYRQTLGQGPEFLTYFQNEAQLEKSRLLSDRFSAERPKGSFSTLEIQRTEQGDSAMYLCASSHRGSGNTIYFGEGSWLTVV.

The chain carries TRBV6-5 and TRBJ2-3, with 9 bases matching TRBD1. Germline CDR1 and CDR2: MNHEY and SVGAGI. The CDR3 spans 14 residues. Trimming removed 6 bases from V and 6 bases from J; junction bases left unmatched: 7. The CDR3 spells CASSYRGPTDTQYF. The CDR3 DNA reads as TGTGCCAGCAGCTACAGGGGGCCTACGGATACGCAGTATTTT.

The chain recombines TRBV7-9 with TRBJ2-1, with D maybe TRBD2 (6 bases). The ends were cut back, 5 bases at V and 7 bases at J, with 15 bases in the middle. CDR1 SEHNR and CDR2 FQNEAQ come from the germline V gene (reference sequence). This CDR3 spans 14 amino acids. CDR3 nucleotides: TGTGCCAGCAGCCGGGAGTTACTAGTTAATGAGCAGTTCTTC. Translated: CASSRELLVNEQFF.

This clone was detected once. The gene calls are TRBV21-1 and TRBJ1-4. TRBV21-1 is listed as a pseudogene. The CDR3 loop spans 15 amino acids. CDR3 region: CASSKAHGNGGKLFF. As DNA, the CDR3 is TGTGCCAGCAGCAAAGCGCATGGGAATGGTGGAAAACTGTTTTTT.

This clone has more than one count but fewer than ten. The chain links TRBV30 to TRBJ2-3; D possibly corresponds to TRBD1 (6 bases). Germline V gene sequence: CDR1 GTSNPN, CDR2 SVGIG (reference sequence). Trimming removed 2 bases from V and 1 base from J, with 13 bases in between. CDR3 length equals 15 residues. The CDR3 coding sequence is TGTGCCTGGAGTACGTGGGGGCCTGGCACAGATACGCAGTATTTT. Translated: CAWSTWGPGTDTQYF. The whole variable domain, filled in from reference TRBV30 and TRBJ2-3, reads SQTIHQWPATLVQPVGSPLSLECTVEGTSNPNLYWYRQAAGRGLQLLFYSVGIGQISSEVPQNLSASRPQDRQFILSSKKLLLSDSGFYLCAWSTWGPGTDTQYFGPGTRLTVL.

The sample holds a few counts of this clone. This chain connects TRBV29-1 to TRBJ2-2, with a weak D call TRBD1 (6 bases). The V gene lost 6 bases and the J gene lost 7 bases, with 12 bases spanning the gap. Germline V CDR1 and CDR2: SQVTM, ANQGSEA. The CDR3 is 12 amino acids. CDR3: CSVSRGGGELFF. CDR3 nucleotides: TGCAGCGTGAGCAGGGGTGGCGGGGAGCTGTTTTTT.

This clone came up a few times. V gene TRBV30 combines with J gene TRBJ2-2; D uncertain. Germline CDR1 and CDR2: GTSNPN and SVGIG (reference sequence). The CDR3 sequence is 13 residues long. V dropped 0 bases and J dropped 4 bases, with 6 bases sitting between them. This CDR3 reads CAWSVALTGELFF. In DNA, the CDR3 is TGTGCCTGGAGTGTAGCCCTCACCGGGGAGCTGTTTTTT.

The V and J genes are TRBV29-1 and TRBJ2-3, with 7 nucleotides matching TRBD1. The length of the CDR3 is 15 residues. In germline, CDR1 is SQVTM, CDR2 ANQGSEA. J lost 0 bases, V lost 0 bases, and 3 bases had no gene match. The CDR3 DNA sequence: TGCAGCGTTGAAGATAAGGGGGCTAGCACAGATACGCAGTATTTT. Protein: CSVEDKGASTDTQYF.

This chain joins TRBV9 and TRBJ2-3; a weak D match, TRBD2 (6 bases). The CDR3 loop spans 17 amino acids. Germline CDR1 and CDR2: SGDLS and YYNGEE. V lost 3 bases and J lost 2, with 19 bases in between. CDR3 bases: TGTGCCAGCAGCGGGGGACCGGGACTCCTTAACACAGATACGCAGTATTTT. It specifies CASSGGPGLLNTDTQYF.

V gene TRBV9 combines with J gene TRBJ2-1; 10 bases fit TRBD2. J lost 3 bases, V lost 3 bases, and 0 bases had no gene match. This CDR3 has 14 residues. Per the germline V gene, CDR1 is SGDLS and CDR2 is YYNGEE. CDR3 nucleotides: TGTGCCAGCAGCGCTAGCGGGGGCTACAATGAGCAGTTCTTC. It is translated as CASSASGGYNEQFF.

This clone was observed a handful of times. The V gene is TRBV4-1, the J gene TRBJ2-3; 10 positions agree with TRBD2. The CDR3 runs to 16 residues. The V and J ends lost 5 bases and 2 bases, in that order; junction bases with no gene match: 7. Per the germline V gene, CDR1 is MGHRA and CDR2 is YSYEKL. The CDR3 is CASSSGLAETTDTQYF. The CDR3 nucleotides read TGCGCCAGCAGCTCCGGACTAGCGGAGACCACAGATACGCAGTATTTT.

The chain has TRBV5-1 and TRBJ2-1, with D possibly being TRBD1 or TRBD2 (7 bases each). Between the trimmed V and J ends, which lost 4 bases and 3 bases, there was a span of 11 bases. From germline, CDR1 is SGHRS and CDR2 YFSETQ. The CDR3 runs to 14 residues. CDR3 sequence reads: CASSAGDSYNEQFF. CDR3 in DNA: TGCGCCAGCAGCGCGGGGGACAGCTACAATGAGCAGTTCTTC.

This clone occurred a few times. The chain carries TRBV29-1 and TRBJ2-5, with D tentatively TRBD1 (5 bases). From germline, CDR1 is SQVTM and CDR2 ANQGSEA. The CDR3 runs to 12 residues. Trimming took off 4 bases at V and 5 bases at J, with 11 bases between the two ends. Here the CDR3 DNA reads TGCAGCGTTGGGCAGGGCTCCGAGACCCAGTACTTC. It codes for CSVGQGSETQYF.

The rearrangement links TRBV2 to TRBJ2-5; D unclear. The length of the CDR3 is 13 residues. Germline values: CDR1 SNHLY, CDR2 FYNNEI. V lost 4 bases and J lost 5, with 11 bases in between. The CDR3 region has the DNA TGTGCCAGCAGTGGCACCCTTTGGGAGACCCAGTACTTC. Encoded protein: CASSGTLWETQYF.

The sample holds one count of this clone. The chain employs TRBV6-5 and TRBJ1-2, with a weak D call TRBD1 (5 bases). The V gene's germline CDR1 is MNHEY and CDR2 SVGAGI. This CDR3 has 13 residues. Trimming removed 6 bases at V and 4 bases at J, with 12 bases between. CDR3 nucleotides: TGTGCCAGCAGATACGACAGTAGCTATGGCTACACCTTC. It is translated as CASRYDSSYGYTF.

This clone was counted only a few times. The chain joins TRBV7-2 to TRBJ2-3; D gene unclear. The CDR3 consists of 12 residues. V was trimmed by 3 bases and J by 7 bases, leaving 8 bases between them. Germline V gene data show CDR1 as SGHTA and CDR2 as FQGNSA. Here the CDR3 reads CASSFMPNTQYF. DNA of the CDR3: TGTGCCAGCAGCTTCATGCCAAATACGCAGTATTTT.

The V gene is TRBV9, the J gene TRBJ1-2; no clear D gene. Trimming stripped 0 bases from V and 2 bases from J, with 8 bases between. The CDR3 contains 14 residues. Germline V gene sequence: CDR1 SGDLS, CDR2 YYNGEE. This CDR3 is CASSVGGENYGYTF. Written as DNA, the CDR3 is TGTGCCAGCAGCGTAGGAGGAGAGAACTATGGCTACACCTTC.

This clone has more than one count but fewer than ten. The J gene is TRBJ2-1, the V gene TRBV28, with D hard to call. The V and J ends lost 1 base and 4 bases respectively, with 11 bases between them. The CDR3 has 15 amino acids. CDR1 and CDR2 from the germline V gene are MDHEN and SYDVKM. CDR3 in amino acids: CASSLSGGRYNEQFF. CDR3 coding DNA: TGTGCCAGCAGTTTATCAGGTGGGCGATACAATGAGCAGTTCTTC.

This chain connects TRBV7-9 to TRBJ1-4; D gene unclear. CDR3 length: 15 residues. Deletions cut 5 bases from V and 7 bases from J, with 17 bases between. Per germline, CDR1 SEHNR and CDR2 FQNEAQ (reference sequence). CDR3: CASSLGGILGEKLFF. The CDR3 DNA sequence: TGTGCCAGCAGCCTGGGCGGGATCCTCGGTGAAAAACTGTTTTTT.

CDR3: CASSFAERANSPLHF. The CDR3 nucleotides are TGTGCCAGCAGTTTCGCGGAGCGAGCGAATTCACCCCTCCACTTT. The chain has TRBV27 and TRBJ1-6; D gene uncertain. V lost 3 bases and J lost 7, with 13 bases in between. This CDR3 comprises 15 residues. CDR1 is MNHEY, CDR2 SMNVEV, per germline (reference sequence).

This clone showed up just a few times. The chain joins TRBV2 to TRBJ2-5; the match to TRBD2 covers 12 bases. CDR1 and CDR2 from the germline V gene are SNHLY and FYNNEI. The length of the CDR3 is 14 residues. Germline trimming cut 4 bases from V and 5 bases from J; bases unmatched to any gene: 2. The CDR3 is CASSGLAGGETQYF. In nucleotides, the CDR3 is TGTGCCAGCAGTGGGCTAGCGGGAGGGGAGACCCAGTACTTC.

This clone was recorded once. The genes are TRBV4-3 and TRBJ2-2; no definite D call. V gave up 1 base and J gave up 3 bases, with 6 bases separating them. The CDR3 consists of 14 residues. Germline-derived CDR1 and CDR2 are LGHNA and YSLEER. DNA of the CDR3: TGCGCCAGCAGCCAAGGAGACTACACCGGGGAGCTGTTTTTT. Translating gives CASSQGDYTGELFF.